The 14 T cell receptor gamma chains reported below all come from one sample, sequenced in a study of γδ T cells in repeated Plasmodium falciparum infection (dated by TCRdb to the early 2020s). For bulk TCR repertoire analysis, Vgamma9/Vdelta2+ and Vdelta2-negative gammadelta T cell populations were flow-sorted out of peripheral blood mononuclear cells. The method behind the library was multiplex PCR. This sample was sequenced with an Illumina MiSeq. Identical DNA sequences were merged into single rows after TCRdb reprocessed the public reads with CATT. The sample table contains 27,000 or so gamma-chain clones; only one count was recorded for roughly 1.4% of them. The top ten clonotypes cover roughly 19% of the sample. The sequencing sample was made of gamma-delta T cells from blood. These receptors all come from a pool of human donors (malaria-infected and uninfected, not separated).

Comment on this clone: This is likely an artifact of a read error, given a far larger clone one base away. The same CDR3 also results from other DNA sequences found in this sample. This chain uses TRGV9 with TRGJ1 or TRGJ2. TCRdb leaves out the J gene; it was filled in here by matching the DNA to germline. The CDR3 sequence is 13 residues long. CDR1 GITISATS and CDR2 ISYDGTV come from the germline V gene (reference sequence). The CDR3 reads CALWEPPTNKKLF. The CDR3 DNA reads TGTGCTTTGTGGGAGCCCCCTACAAATAAGAAACTCTTT.

Concerning this clone itself: The TCRdb protein, from a much larger clone, departs from this DNA's translation at residue 5, likely by read error; the protein shown derives from the DNA. The chain carries TRGV4 and TRGJ1 or TRGJ2. From germline, CDR1 is EGSTGY and CDR2 YDSYTSSV. Losses at the gene ends were 4 bases for V and 3 bases for J; bases not matched to a gene: 24. This CDR3 region has 19 residues. In DNA, the CDR3 is TGTGCCACCTGGGAAGGACTAGAGTGGATGCACGATTCTTATTATAAGAAACTCTTT. Its protein product is CATWEGLEWMHDSYYKKLF.

A few counts support this clone. The protein in TCRdb stems from a much larger clone and differs at residue 7 from this DNA's translation, likely a read error; here the protein is translated from the DNA. The chain links TRGV3 to TRGJP1. As TCRdb names no J gene, one was assigned here on the basis of a DNA match to germline. The CDR3 is 11 amino acids. J gave up 12 bases and V 5 bases, and 6 bases lay outside the gene matches. The V gene's germline CDR1 is VTNTFY and CDR2 YDVSTARD (reference sequence). In DNA form, the CDR3 reads TGTGCCACCTGGGGAATTCGGTTCAAGATATTT. This sequence encodes CATWGIRFKIF.

Concerning this clone itself: TCRdb's entry gives the protein of a much larger clone, which mismatches this DNA's translation at residue 8, likely from a read error; the protein reported here is translated from the DNA. This chain uses TRGV9 with TRGJ1 or TRGJ2. The J gene was missing in TCRdb and was found by matching the end of the DNA to germline. This CDR3 is 14 amino acids long. Germline CDR1 reads GITISATS; CDR2 reads ISYDGTV (reference sequence). V was pared by 2 bases and J by 3 bases, with 7 bases of the junction left unmatched. CDR3 protein: CALWEAPVYYKKLF. CDR3 DNA sequence: TGTGCCTTGTGGGAGGCCCCTGTTTATTATAAGAAACTCTTT.

On this clone: TCRdb lists the protein of a much larger clone for this DNA, which differs at residue 3, so this is likely a read error; the protein given here is translated from the DNA itself. This chain uses TRGV9 with TRGJ1 or TRGJ2. In the absence of a J gene in TCRdb, the DNA was matched to germline to assign it here. Germline V gene lookup returns CDR1 GITISATS and CDR2 ISYDGTV (reference sequence). There are 11 residues in the CDR3. CDR3 in amino acids: CASWEQRKKLF. The CDR3 DNA is TGTGCCTCGTGGGAGCAAAGGAAGAAACTCTTT.

The table lists this clone with many counts. A far larger clone is a single base away, which makes a read error likely. The same CDR3 is also encoded by other DNA sequences in this sample. The rearrangement uses TRGV2 and TRGJ1 or TRGJ2. This CDR3 is 14 amino acids long. Germline V lookup: CDR1 EGSNGY, CDR2 YDSYNSKV. As DNA, the CDR3 is TGTGCCACATGGGACGGGCCGAATTATTATAAGAAACTCTTT. Translation: CATWDGPNYYKKLF.

This clone has a count of ten or more. The protein recorded in TCRdb matches a much larger clone and deviates from this DNA's translation at residue 12, suggesting a read error; the protein here is obtained by translating the DNA. This chain uses TRGV9 with TRGJP. TCRdb does not report a J gene; here it was assigned by matching the DNA to germline references. The CDR3 is 13 residues long. V was clipped by 4 bases and J by 23 bases; unmatched bases: 14. Germline loops: CDR1 GITISATS, CDR2 ISYDGTV (reference sequence). The CDR3 bases are TGTGCCTTGTGGGAAGAATTCCGTTGGTTCAAGGTATTT. This sequence encodes CALWEEFRWFKVF.

This clone came up a few times. The protein in TCRdb stems from a much larger clone and differs at residue 4 from this DNA's translation, likely a read error; here the protein is translated from the DNA. V and J are TRGV9 and TRGJ1 or TRGJ2. The J gene is not listed in TCRdb, so it was assigned here from a DNA match to germline. CDR1 is GITISATS, CDR2 ISYDGTV, per germline (reference sequence). The CDR3 has 11 residues. The DNA for the CDR3 is TGTGCCTTGGGGGAGTTTCTTAAGAAACTCTTT. Its translation is CALGEFLKKLF.

This clone was counted at least ten times. TCRdb lists the protein of a much larger clone for this DNA, which differs at residue 3, so this is likely a read error; the protein given here is translated from the DNA itself. CDR3 residues: CASWGRTKKLF. The CDR3 DNA reads TGTGCCTCCTGGGGCCGAACGAAGAAACTCTTT. The rearrangement uses TRGV8 and TRGJ1 or TRGJ2. The CDR3 covers 11 residues. Germline CDR1 reads VENAVY; CDR2 reads YDSYNSRV.

This clone was seen many times. The protein given by TCRdb reflects a much larger clone and differs at residue 10 from this DNA's translation, likely from a read error; the protein shown is the DNA's translation. The V gene is TRGV9, the J gene TRGJP. The J gene comes from matching the DNA to germline here; TCRdb lacks it. Germline values: CDR1 GITISATS, CDR2 ISYDGTV (reference sequence). The CDR3 consists of 17 residues. The CDR3 DNA sequence: TGTGCCTTGTGGGAGGGGACCCAAGAGTCGGGCAAAAAAATCAAGGTATTT. Its protein product is CALWEGTQESGKKIKVF.

This clone turned up a few times. A far larger clone is only one base removed, so a read error is likely. This CDR3 is also generated by other DNA sequences in the sample. The chain uses TRGV4 and TRGJ1 or TRGJ2. The J gene is not listed in TCRdb, so it was assigned here from a DNA match to germline. This CDR3 contains 14 residues. From germline, CDR1 is EGSTGY and CDR2 YDSYTSSV. The CDR3 sequence: CATWDVPNYYKKLF. The DNA of the CDR3 is TGTGCCACCTGGGATGTCCCGAATTACTATAAGAAACTCTTT.

This clone was detected only a few times. TCRdb shows a much larger clone's protein in place of this DNA's translation, and the two differ at residue 4, likely through a read error; the protein shown is translated from the DNA. CDR3 loop: CALREVLPQELGKKIKVF. The CDR3 DNA reads TGTGCCTTGCGGGAGGTGCTCCCCCAAGAGTTGGGCAAAAAAATCAAGGTATTT. The gene calls are TRGV9 and TRGJP. The J gene was missing in TCRdb and was found by matching the end of the DNA to germline. The CDR3 is 18 amino acids. Germline CDR1 reads GITISATS; CDR2 reads ISYDGTV (reference sequence).

By its share, this clone is medium-sized. A single base separates this from a much larger clone, so it may be a read error. This sample includes further DNA sequences coding for the same CDR3. V gene TRGV9 combines with J gene TRGJP. This CDR3 is 15 amino acids long. Germline CDR1 reads GITISATS; CDR2 reads ISYDGTV (reference sequence). J was trimmed by 4 bases and V by 5 bases; bases with no gene match: 2. Here the CDR3 reads CALWGQELGKKIKVF. CDR3 nucleotides: TGTGCCTTGTGGGGTCAAGAGTTGGGCAAAAAAATCAAGGTATTT.

This clone was seen more than once but under ten times. A read error likely explains why the TCRdb protein, taken from a much larger clone, differs from this DNA's translation at residue 7; the protein shown is translated from the DNA. The chain uses TRGV2 and TRGJ1 or TRGJ2. TCRdb does not report a J gene; here it was assigned by matching the DNA to germline references. CDR1 EGSNGY and CDR2 YDSYNSKV come from the germline V gene. CDR3 length: 14 residues. J was trimmed by 11 bases and V by 0 bases; bases with no gene match: 13. The CDR3 spells CATWDGSQHREKLF. DNA of the CDR3: TGTGCCACCTGGGACGGGTCTCAACATCGGGAGAAACTCTTT.